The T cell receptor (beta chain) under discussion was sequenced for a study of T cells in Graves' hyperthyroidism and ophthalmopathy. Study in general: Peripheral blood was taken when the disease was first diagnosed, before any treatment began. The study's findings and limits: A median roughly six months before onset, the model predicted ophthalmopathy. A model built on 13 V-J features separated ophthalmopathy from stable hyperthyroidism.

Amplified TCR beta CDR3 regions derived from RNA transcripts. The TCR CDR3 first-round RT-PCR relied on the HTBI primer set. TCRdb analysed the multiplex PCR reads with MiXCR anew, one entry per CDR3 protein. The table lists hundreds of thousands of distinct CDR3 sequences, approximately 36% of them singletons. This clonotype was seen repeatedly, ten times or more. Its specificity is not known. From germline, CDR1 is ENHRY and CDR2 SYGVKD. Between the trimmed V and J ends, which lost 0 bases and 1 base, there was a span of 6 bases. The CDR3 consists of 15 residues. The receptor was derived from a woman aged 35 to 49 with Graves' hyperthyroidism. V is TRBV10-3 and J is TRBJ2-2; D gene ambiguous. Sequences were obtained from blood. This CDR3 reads CAISESPGNTGELFF. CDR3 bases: TGTGCCATCAGTGAGTCCCCGGGGAACACCGGGGAGCTGTTTTTT.